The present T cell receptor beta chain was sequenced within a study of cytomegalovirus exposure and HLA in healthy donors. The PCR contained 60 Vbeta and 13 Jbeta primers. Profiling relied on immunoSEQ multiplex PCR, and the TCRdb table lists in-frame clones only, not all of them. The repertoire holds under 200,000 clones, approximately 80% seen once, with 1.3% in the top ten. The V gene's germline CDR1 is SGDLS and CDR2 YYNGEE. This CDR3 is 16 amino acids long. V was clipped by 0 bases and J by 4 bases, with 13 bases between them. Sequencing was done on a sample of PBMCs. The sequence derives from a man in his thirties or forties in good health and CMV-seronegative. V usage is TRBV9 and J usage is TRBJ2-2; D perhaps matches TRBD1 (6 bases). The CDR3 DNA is TGTGCCAGCAGCGTAGTAGGGGGTCGTAGCACCGGGGAGCTGTTTTTT. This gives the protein CASSVVGGRSTGELFF.